One T cell receptor (beta chain) is described in this entry. The sequenced target, TCR beta, came from blood CD8+ and CD4+ T cells. This record belongs to a study of CD8 T cells in Susac syndrome. Whole-study context: Clinically active disease was present in five or six of the sequenced Susac syndrome patients. Roughly eight of these patients were in remission.

Random hexamers were used to reverse transcribe about 0.5 to 1 ug of RNA. An immunoSEQ multiplex PCR generated amplified TCR beta CDR3 products spanning 54 Vbeta and 13 Jbeta. TCRdb re-called the immunoSEQ multiplex PCR reads through MiXCR, storing one row per CDR3 protein. This sample has 200,000 to 300,000 distinct CDR3 sequences, with about 95% found just once. In germline, CDR1 is DFQATT, CDR2 SNEGSKA (reference sequence). Trimming took 4 bases from V and 3 from J, leaving 19 bases between them. This CDR3 is built from 16 residues. This TCR derives from a human donor with Susac syndrome. This chain connects TRBV20-1 to TRBJ2-1; tentatively, D is TRBD1 or TRBD2 (5 bases each). The specimen was CD4+ T cells from PBMCs. CDR3 region: CSATASGTTGYNEQFF. Written as DNA, the CDR3 is TGCAGTGCTACCGCGTCCGGGACCACCGGCTACAATGAGCAGTTCTTC.